Listed below are T cell receptor beta chains from one sample, sequenced in a study of post-analysis software for immune sequencing data. TCRdb ran MiXCR on the PCR reads and lists one entry per CDR3 protein. Seen here are 450,000 to 650,000 distinct CDR3 sequences, roughly 45% observed once, and the top ten hold around 1.7%. The sequencing sample was made of blood. These receptors came from a girl aged 10 to 17 with multiple sclerosis. Each CDR3 is given with its conserved first and last residue. D genes are given only for firm matches. Clone size is given for some rows only: seen once, a few or many times, or a class if the clone is expanded.

D gene	clone size	V gene	J gene	CDR3 DNA	CDR3 protein
NA	NA	TRBV12-3/TRBV12-4	TRBJ2-1	TGTGCCAGCAGTTTGAGGTTGCGCGAGCAGTTCTTC	CASSLRLREQFF
NA	few	TRBV12-3/TRBV12-4	TRBJ2-7	TGTGCCAGCAGTTCCCTAGCGTACGAGCAGTACTTC	CASSSLAYEQYF
NA	NA	TRBV10-3	TRBJ2-2	TGTGCCACATGGGAGGGACAGGCGAACACCGGGGAGCTGTTTTTT	CATWEGQANTGELFF
TRBD1	NA	TRBV3-1	TRBJ2-7	TGTGCCAGCAGCCACAAACAGGGGGTCAGCTCCTACGAGCAGTACTTC	CASSHKQGVSSYEQYF
NA	NA	TRBV11-2	TRBJ2-1	TGTGCCAGCAGCTTACTTTCCCGTGACTGGGGACCCCTAGCGAAATTCGGGAATGAGCAGTTCTTC	CASSLLSRDWGPLAKFGNEQFF
TRBD1	NA	TRBV12-3/TRBV12-4	TRBJ2-7	TGTGCCAGCACTCCCGGGACAGACTACGAGCAGTACTTC	CASTPGTDYEQYF
NA	NA	TRBV5-5	TRBJ2-7	TGTGCCAGCAGCTTCTCGGACAGCAACCCTCCCTACGAGCAGTACTTC	CASSFSDSNPPYEQYF
NA	few	TRBV6-1	TRBJ1-2	TGTGTCAGCAGTGAAAGTGCAGACTATGGCTACACCTTC	CVSSESADYGYTF
NA	NA	TRBV5-1	TRBJ1-4	TGCGCCAGCAGCTCTGTGGGGTTGGCAGAAAAACTGTTTTTT	CASSSVGLAEKLFF
TRBD2	NA	TRBV20-1	TRBJ2-5	TGCAGTGCGAGGGTAGCGGGAATCCAAGAGACCCAGTACTTC	CSARVAGIQETQYF
TRBD2	NA	TRBV5-1	TRBJ2-3	TGCGCCAGCAGCTGGGGAGGCGCGGGGGGCACAGATACGCAGTATTTT	CASSWGGAGGTDTQYF
NA	NA	TRBV24-1	TRBJ1-5	TGTGCCACCAGTGCACCCGTGTGCAATCAGCCCCAGCATTTT	CATSAPVCNQPQHF
NA	NA	TRBV4-2	TRBJ2-1	TGTGCCAGCAGCCAAGAATCAGGGGATGAGCAGTTCTTC	CASSQESGDEQFF
NA	few	TRBV12-3/TRBV12-4	TRBJ1-2	TGTGCCAGCAGCAAGCGAGGGGGTAACTATGGCTACACCTTC	CASSKRGGNYGYTF
NA	NA	TRBV29-1	TRBJ2-7	TGCAGCGTTTCGCGGACAGAGACCTACGAGCAGTACTTC	CSVSRTETYEQYF
TRBD1	few	TRBV6-5	TRBJ2-7	TGTGCCAGCACCCCGCAGACAGGGGGCGAGCAGTACTTC	CASTPQTGGEQYF
TRBD2	few	TRBV20-1	TRBJ2-3	TGCAGTGCTCCTACTAGCGGGGGGCTCCTTAGCACAGATACGCAGTATTTT	CSAPTSGGLLSTDTQYF
NA	NA	TRBV5-1	TRBJ1-1	TGCGCCAGCAGCACCCGGGACGGTCCGAACACTGAAGCTTTCTTT	CASSTRDGPNTEAFF
TRBD1	NA	TRBV7-9	TRBJ1-1	TGTGCCAGCAGCCTTCGGACAGGGGCATTCGACACTGAAGCTTTCTTT	CASSLRTGAFDTEAFF
NA	NA	TRBV24-1	TRBJ1-5	TGTGCCACCAGTGATTTGTCCGGTCAGCCCCAGCATTTT	CATSDLSGQPQHF
TRBD1	NA	TRBV20-1	TRBJ2-1	TGCAGTGCTACCCGGACAGGGTGGAATGAGCAGTTCTTC	CSATRTGWNEQFF
NA	NA	TRBV4-1	TRBJ2-7	TGCGCCCGCAGCCAAGTCTCTTTCACCGGGGACGAGCAGTACTTC	CARSQVSFTGDEQYF
NA	NA	TRBV29-1	TRBJ2-7	TGCAGCGTTGCTGGCAGCGGATCCTACGAGCAGTACTTC	CSVAGSGSYEQYF
NA	NA	TRBV4-2	TRBJ2-1	TGTGCCAGCAGCCAAGAGGGCACTAGTCGTCATGAGCAGTTGTTC	CASSQEGTSRHEQLF
TRBD2	NA	TRBV29-1	TRBJ2-3	TGCAGCTCGCGAGTAGCGGGGGGGACAGATACGCAGTATTTT	CSSRVAGGTDTQYF
TRBD2	NA	TRBV29-1	TRBJ2-7	TGCAGCGTTGGCCGGACTAGCGGGCAGCGGACGGGGGAGCAGTACTTC	CSVGRTSGQRTGEQYF
NA	NA	TRBV29-1	TRBJ1-2	TGCAGCGTGGAGGGGGATGGCTACACCTTC	CSVEGDGYTF
TRBD1	NA	TRBV7-8	TRBJ1-2	TGTGCCAGCAGCTTGGTCGGACAGGACTATGGCTACACCTTC	CASSLVGQDYGYTF
NA	few	TRBV13	TRBJ2-5	TGTGCCAGCAGCCCCCGCGTTCAGGGAGGAGAGACCCAGTACTTC	CASSPRVQGGETQYF
NA	NA	TRBV4-1	TRBJ1-2	TGCGCCAGCAGCCAAGATGGACAGCCAAGCCTCTATGGCTACACCTTC	CASSQDGQPSLYGYTF
TRBD2	once	TRBV7-9	TRBJ2-1	TGTGCCAGCAGCTCACTAGCGGAGGCCCTCAATGAGCAGTTCTTC	CASSSLAEALNEQFF
NA	NA	TRBV10-3	TRBJ2-1	TGTGCCATCAGTGAGTCGATGGCTAGAGTTCGCAATGAGCAGTTCTTC	CAISESMARVRNEQFF
NA	NA	TRBV20-1	TRBJ1-5	TGCAGTGCCGGGGAGGCCGTTGATCAGCCCCAGCATTTT	CSAGEAVDQPQHF
NA	few	TRBV28	TRBJ2-3	TGTGCCAGCAGTAATCCTCTGATGACAGATACGCAGTATTTT	CASSNPLMTDTQYF
NA	few	TRBV27	TRBJ2-1	TGTGCCAGCAGTTTGAGGGGGAGTATGGATGAGCAGTTCTTC	CASSLRGSMDEQFF
NA	NA	TRBV12-3/TRBV12-4	TRBJ2-5	TGTGCCAGCAGCCCCGTCAGGCTCCAAGAGACCCAGTACTTC	CASSPVRLQETQYF
NA	few	TRBV3-1	TRBJ2-1	TGTGCCAGCAGCCCCTTTGAGGGGATGGTTCAGAGCTCCTACAATGAGCAGTTCTTC	CASSPFEGMVQSSYNEQFF
NA	NA	TRBV18	TRBJ1-1	TGTGCCAGCTCACCGGACCGTTTCGACACTGAAGCTTTCTTT	CASSPDRFDTEAFF
NA	NA	TRBV2	TRBJ2-5	TGTACCAGCGGTCCTGCGGCCGAGACCCAGTACTTC	CTSGPAAETQYF
TRBD1	few	TRBV10-3	TRBJ2-3	TGTGCCATCAGTGCGGACAGGGGGGTCACAGATACGCAGTATTTT	CAISADRGVTDTQYF
NA	few	TRBV29-1	TRBJ1-2	TGCAGCGTAGTCGACATGGTCGGCTACACCTTC	CSVVDMVGYTF